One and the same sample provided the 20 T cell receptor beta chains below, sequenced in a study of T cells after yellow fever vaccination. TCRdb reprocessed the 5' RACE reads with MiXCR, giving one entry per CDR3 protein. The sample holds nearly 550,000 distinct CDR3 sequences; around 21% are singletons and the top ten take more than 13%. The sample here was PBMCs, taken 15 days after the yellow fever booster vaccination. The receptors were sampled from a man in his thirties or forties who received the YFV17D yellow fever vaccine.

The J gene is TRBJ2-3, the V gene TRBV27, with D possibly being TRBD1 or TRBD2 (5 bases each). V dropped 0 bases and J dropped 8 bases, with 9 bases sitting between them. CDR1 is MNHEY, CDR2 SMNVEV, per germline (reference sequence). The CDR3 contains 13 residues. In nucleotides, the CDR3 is TGTGCCAGCAGTTTATCATCAGGGAGTACGCAGTATTTT. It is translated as CASSLSSGSTQYF.

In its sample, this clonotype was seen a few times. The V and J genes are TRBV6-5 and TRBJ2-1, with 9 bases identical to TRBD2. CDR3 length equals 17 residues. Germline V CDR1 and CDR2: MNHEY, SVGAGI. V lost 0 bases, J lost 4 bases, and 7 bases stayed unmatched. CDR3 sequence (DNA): TGTGCCAGCAGTTACTCGAGTACGACTAGCGGATACAATGAGCAGTTCTTC. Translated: CASSYSSTTSGYNEQFF.

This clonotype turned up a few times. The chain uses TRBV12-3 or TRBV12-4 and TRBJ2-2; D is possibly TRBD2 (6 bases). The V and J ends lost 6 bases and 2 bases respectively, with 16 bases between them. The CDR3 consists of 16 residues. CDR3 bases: TGTGCCAGCAGCCGCACCGGGACTTATAACACCGGGGAGCTGTTTTTT. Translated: CASSRTGTYNTGELFF.

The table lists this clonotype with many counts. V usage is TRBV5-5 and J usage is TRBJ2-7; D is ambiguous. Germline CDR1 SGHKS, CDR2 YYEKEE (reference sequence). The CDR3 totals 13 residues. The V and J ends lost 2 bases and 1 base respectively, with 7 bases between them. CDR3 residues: CASSLTVSYEQYF. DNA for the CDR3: TGTGCCAGCAGCTTAACCGTTTCCTACGAGCAGTACTTC. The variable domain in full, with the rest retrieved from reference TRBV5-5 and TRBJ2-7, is DAGVTQSPTHLIKTRGQQVTLRCSPISGHKSVSWYQQVLGQGPQFIFQYYEKEERGRGNFPDRFSARQFPNYSSELNVNALLLGDSALYLCASSLTVSYEQYFGPGTRLTVT.

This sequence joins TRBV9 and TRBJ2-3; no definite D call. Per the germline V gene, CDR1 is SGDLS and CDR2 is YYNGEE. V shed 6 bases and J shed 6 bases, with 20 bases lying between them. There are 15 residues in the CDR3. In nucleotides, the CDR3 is TGTGCCAGCACCCTGACACATCATAACGGGGATACGCAGTATTTT. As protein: CASTLTHHNGDTQYF.

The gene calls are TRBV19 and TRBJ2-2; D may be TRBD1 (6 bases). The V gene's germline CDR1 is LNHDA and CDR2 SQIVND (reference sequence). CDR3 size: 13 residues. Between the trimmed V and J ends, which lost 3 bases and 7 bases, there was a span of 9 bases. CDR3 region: CASSIPTGGELFF. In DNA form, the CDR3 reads TGTGCCAGTAGTATCCCGACAGGCGGGGAGCTGTTTTTT.

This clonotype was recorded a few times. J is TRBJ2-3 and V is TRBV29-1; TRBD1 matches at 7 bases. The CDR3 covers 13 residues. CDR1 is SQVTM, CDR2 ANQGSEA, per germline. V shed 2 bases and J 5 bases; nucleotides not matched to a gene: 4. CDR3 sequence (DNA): TGCAGCGTTGAAAGGGCAGGGGGAGATACGCAGTATTTT. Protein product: CSVERAGGDTQYF.

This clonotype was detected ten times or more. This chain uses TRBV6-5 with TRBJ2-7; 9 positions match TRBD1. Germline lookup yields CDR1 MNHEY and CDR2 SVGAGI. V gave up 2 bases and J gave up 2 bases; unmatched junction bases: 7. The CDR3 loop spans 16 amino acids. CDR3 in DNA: TGTGCCAGCAGTTACGGGGGACAGGGCCCTACCTACGAGCAGTACTTC. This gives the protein CASSYGGQGPTYEQYF.

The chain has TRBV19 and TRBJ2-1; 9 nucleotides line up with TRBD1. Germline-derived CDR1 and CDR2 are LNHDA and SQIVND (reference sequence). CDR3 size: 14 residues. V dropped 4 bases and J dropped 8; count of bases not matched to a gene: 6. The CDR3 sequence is CASSNYRGRDEQFF. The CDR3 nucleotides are TGTGCCAGTAGTAACTACAGGGGGCGGGATGAGCAGTTCTTC.

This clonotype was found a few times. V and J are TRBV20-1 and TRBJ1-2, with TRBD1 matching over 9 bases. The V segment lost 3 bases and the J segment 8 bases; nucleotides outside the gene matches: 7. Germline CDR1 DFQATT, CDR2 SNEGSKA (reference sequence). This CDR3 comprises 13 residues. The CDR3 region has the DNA TGCAGTGCTAGCGTACAGGGGGCTGAAGGCTACACCTTC. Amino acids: CSASVQGAEGYTF.

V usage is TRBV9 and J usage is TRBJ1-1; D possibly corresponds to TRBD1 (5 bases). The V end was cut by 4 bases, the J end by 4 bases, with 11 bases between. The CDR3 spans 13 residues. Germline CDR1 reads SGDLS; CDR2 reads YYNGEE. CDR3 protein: CASSTQRGTEAFF. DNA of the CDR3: TGTGCCAGCAGCACCCAGAGGGGCACTGAAGCTTTCTTT.

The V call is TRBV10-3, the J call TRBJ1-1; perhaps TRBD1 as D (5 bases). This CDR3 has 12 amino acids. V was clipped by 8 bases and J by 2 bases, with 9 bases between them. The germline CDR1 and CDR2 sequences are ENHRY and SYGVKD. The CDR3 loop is CAIGHDNTEAFF. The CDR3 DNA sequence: TGTGCCATCGGACATGACAACACTGAAGCTTTCTTT.

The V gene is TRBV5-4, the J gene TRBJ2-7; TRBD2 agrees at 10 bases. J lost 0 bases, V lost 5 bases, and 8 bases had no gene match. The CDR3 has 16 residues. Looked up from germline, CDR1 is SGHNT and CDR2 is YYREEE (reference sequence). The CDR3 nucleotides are TGTGCCAGCAGGCGGAGACTAGCGGGCGACTCCTACGAGCAGTACTTC. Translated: CASRRRLAGDSYEQYF.

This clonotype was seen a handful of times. CDR3 bases: TGCGCCAGCAGCCAAGGGACAGAAAACATTCAGTACTTC. Its protein is CASSQGTENIQYF. The chain combines TRBV4-3 with TRBJ2-4; D perhaps matches TRBD1 (6 bases). This CDR3 has 13 amino acids. The V and J ends lost 1 base and 5 bases respectively, with 6 bases between them. CDR1 and CDR2 from the germline V gene are LGHNA and YSLEER.

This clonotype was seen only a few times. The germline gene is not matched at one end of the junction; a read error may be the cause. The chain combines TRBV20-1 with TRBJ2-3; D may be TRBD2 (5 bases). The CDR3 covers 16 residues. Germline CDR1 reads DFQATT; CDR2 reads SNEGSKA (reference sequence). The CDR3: CCARDGGRGPSDTQYF. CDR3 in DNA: TGCTGTGCTAGAGATGGCGGCCGAGGGCCCTCAGATACGCAGTATTTT.

In DNA, the CDR3 is TGTGCCAGCAGCCGACAGACCAACACTGAAGCTTTCTTT. Protein: CASSRQTNTEAFF. This chain connects TRBV14 to TRBJ1-1; D possibly corresponds to TRBD1 (5 bases). V was shortened by 4 bases and J by 2 bases, with 8 bases between the two germline ends. Germline CDR1 is SGHDN and CDR2 is FVKESK. The CDR3 spans 13 residues.

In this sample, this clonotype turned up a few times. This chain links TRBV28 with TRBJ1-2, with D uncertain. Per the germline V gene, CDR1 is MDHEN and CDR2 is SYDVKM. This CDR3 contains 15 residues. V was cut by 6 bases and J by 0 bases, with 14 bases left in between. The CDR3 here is CASSSLLSANYGYTF. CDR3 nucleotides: TGTGCCAGCAGCTCCCTATTGTCAGCTAACTATGGCTACACCTTC.

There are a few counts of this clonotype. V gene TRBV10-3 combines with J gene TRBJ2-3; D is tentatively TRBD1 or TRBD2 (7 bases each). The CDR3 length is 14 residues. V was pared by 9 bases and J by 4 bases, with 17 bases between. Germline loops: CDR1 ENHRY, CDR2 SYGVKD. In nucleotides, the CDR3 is TGTGCCATGGGGGGGGGACAGTTGGCAGATACGCAGTATTTT. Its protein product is CAMGGGQLADTQYF.

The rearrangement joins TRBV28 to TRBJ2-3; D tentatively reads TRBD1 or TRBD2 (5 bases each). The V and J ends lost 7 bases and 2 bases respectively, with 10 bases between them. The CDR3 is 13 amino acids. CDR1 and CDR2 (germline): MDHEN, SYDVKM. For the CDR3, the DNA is TGTGCCAGCACCGGGACCAACACAGATACGCAGTATTTT. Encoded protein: CASTGTNTDTQYF.

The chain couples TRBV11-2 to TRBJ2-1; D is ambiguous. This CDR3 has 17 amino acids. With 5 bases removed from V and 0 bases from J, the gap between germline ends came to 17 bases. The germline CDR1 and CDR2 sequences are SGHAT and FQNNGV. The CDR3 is CASSTQLILNSYNEQFF. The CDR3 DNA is TGTGCCAGCAGCACCCAGCTCATACTTAACTCCTACAATGAGCAGTTCTTC.